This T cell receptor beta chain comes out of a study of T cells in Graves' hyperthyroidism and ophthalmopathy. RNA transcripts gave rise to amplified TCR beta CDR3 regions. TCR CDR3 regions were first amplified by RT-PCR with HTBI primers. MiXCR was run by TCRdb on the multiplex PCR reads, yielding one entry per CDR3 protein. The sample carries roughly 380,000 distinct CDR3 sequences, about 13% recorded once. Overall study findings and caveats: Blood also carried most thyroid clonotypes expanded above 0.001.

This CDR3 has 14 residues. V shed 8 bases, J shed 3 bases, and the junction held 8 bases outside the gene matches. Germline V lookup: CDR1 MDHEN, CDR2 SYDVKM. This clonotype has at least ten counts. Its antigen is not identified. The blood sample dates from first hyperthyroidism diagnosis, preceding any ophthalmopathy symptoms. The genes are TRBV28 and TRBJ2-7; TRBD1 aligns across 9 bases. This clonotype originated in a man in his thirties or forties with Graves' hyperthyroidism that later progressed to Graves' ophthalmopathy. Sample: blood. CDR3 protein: CASYPGQGLYEQYF. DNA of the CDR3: TGTGCCAGCTATCCGGGACAGGGCCTCTACGAGCAGTACTTC.